This TCR beta chain was identified in a study of blood T cell repertoires in COVID-19. Generated by immunoSEQ multiplex PCR, the TCRdb table keeps only in-frame clones and is missing some. Seen here are roughly 410,000 clones, 89% observed once, and the top ten hold about 1.6%. Germline-derived CDR1 and CDR2 are MDHEN and SYDVKM. The V end was cut by 5 bases, the J end by 3 bases, with 11 bases between. This CDR3 region has 13 residues. The specimen sequenced was peripheral blood. The origin of this receptor is a woman in her forties with COVID-19, enrolled during active disease. J is TRBJ2-7 and V is TRBV28; perhaps TRBD2 as D (6 bases). Written as DNA, the CDR3 is TGTGCCAGCAGTCGCGGGATCAACTACGAGCAGTACTTC. This translates into CASSRGINYEQYF. Supplemented by reference TRBV28 and TRBJ2-7, the full variable domain reads DVKVTQSSRYLVKRTGEKVFLECVQDMDHENMFWYRQDPGLGLRLIYFSYDVKMKEKGDIPEGYSVSREKKERFSLILESASTNQTSMYLCASSRGINYEQYFGPGTRLTVT.